This T cell receptor (beta chain) was documented in a study of monozygotic twins with cystic fibrosis. About the research overall: Approximately 3 micrograms of fragmented DNA underwent roughly 16 PCR cycles for library preparation.

The CDR3 has 15 residues. Trimming removed 1 base from V and 0 bases from J, with 10 bases in between. The germline gives CDR1 SGHNT, CDR2 YYREEE (reference sequence). Libraries were prepared by immunoSEQ multiplex PCR; TCRdb keeps only in-frame clonotypes and omits some of them. The sample yields 20,000 or so clones, approximately 96% seen once. Study-wide points: Co-twins had the most similar V usage for 13 of 16 pairs, J for 8. Median Simpson clonality of roughly 0.01 suggested naive T cells predominated.

This clone came up once. Its antigen remains unidentified. Sequencing used blood. This TCR was recovered from a woman between 25 and 40 years old with cystic fibrosis. This rearrangement joins TRBV5-4 to TRBJ1-1, with D uncertain. The CDR3 DNA reads TGTGCCAGCAGCTTGCCGACAAGAATGAACACTGAAGCTTTCTTT. As protein: CASSLPTRMNTEAFF.